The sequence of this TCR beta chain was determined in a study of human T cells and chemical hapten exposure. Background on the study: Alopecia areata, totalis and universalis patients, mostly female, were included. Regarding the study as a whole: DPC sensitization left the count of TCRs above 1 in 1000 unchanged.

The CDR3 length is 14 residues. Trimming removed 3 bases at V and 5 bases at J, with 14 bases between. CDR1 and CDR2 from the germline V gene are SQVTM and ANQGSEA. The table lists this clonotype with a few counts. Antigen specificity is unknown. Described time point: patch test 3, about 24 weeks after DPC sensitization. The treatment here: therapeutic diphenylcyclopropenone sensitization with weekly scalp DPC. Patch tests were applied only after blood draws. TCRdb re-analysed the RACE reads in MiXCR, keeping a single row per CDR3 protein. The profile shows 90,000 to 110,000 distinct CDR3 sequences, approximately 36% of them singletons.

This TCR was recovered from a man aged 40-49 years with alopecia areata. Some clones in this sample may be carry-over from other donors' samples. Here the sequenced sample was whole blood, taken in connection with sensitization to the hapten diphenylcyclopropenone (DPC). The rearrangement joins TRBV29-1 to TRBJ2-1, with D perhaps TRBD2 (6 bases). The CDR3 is CSVEVGGYNNEQFF. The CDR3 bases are TGCAGCGTTGAGGTGGGAGGATATAACAATGAGCAGTTCTTC.